The 2 T cell receptor beta chains below all came from one sample that was sequenced in a study of T cell clonality in common variable immunodeficiency. TCRdb's table, derived via immunoSEQ multiplex PCR, lists solely in-frame clones and lacks some. The specimen has about 42,000 clones, none found just once. Specimen: peripheral blood mononuclear cells. These receptors originate from a person between 18 and 69 years old in good health.

In its sample, this clone was seen many times. The junction shows a germline mismatch at one end, possibly a read error. The CDR3 is cut off 3 residues early in the read; its end comes from the germline J gene. This chain joins TRBV7-7 and TRBJ2-7; TRBD2 matches at 11 bases. This CDR3 spans 15 amino acids. CDR1 SSHAT and CDR2 FNYEAQ come from the germline V gene (reference sequence). CDR3 DNA, as far as it was read: TGTGCTAGCAGCTTTACTAGCGGGAGCCTCTACGAG. Its translation: CASSFTSGSLYE. The complete CDR3 sequence is CASSFTSGSLYEQYF.

This clone has at least ten counts. The read ends 3 residues early relative to the CDR3; the germline J gene fills the gap. The chain has TRBV19 and TRBJ1-4, with D perhaps matching TRBD1 (5 bases). This CDR3 region has 15 residues. V was trimmed by 4 bases and J by 8 bases, leaving 17 bases between them. The germline gives CDR1 LNHDA, CDR2 SQIVND (reference sequence). Incomplete CDR3 DNA: TGTGCCAGTAGTACCGACAGAGAGAGACCGGAAAAA. It yields the protein CASSTDRERPEK. The whole CDR3 region reads CASSTDRERPEKLFF.